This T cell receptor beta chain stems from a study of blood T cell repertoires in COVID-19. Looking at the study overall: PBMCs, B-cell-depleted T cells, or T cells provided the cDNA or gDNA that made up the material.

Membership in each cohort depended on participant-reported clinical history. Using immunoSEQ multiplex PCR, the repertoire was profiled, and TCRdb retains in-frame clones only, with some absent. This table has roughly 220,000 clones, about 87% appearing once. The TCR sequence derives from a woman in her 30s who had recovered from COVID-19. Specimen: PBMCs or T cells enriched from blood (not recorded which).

This CDR3 reads CASSIVGYRGNTIYF. The CDR3 DNA is TGTGCCAGTAGTATTGTGGGCTACCGGGGAAACACCATATATTTT. The chain couples TRBV19 to TRBJ1-3; unclear D gene. V lost 3 bases and J lost 4, with 13 bases in between. The CDR3 covers 15 residues. Germline CDR1 and CDR2: LNHDA and SQIVND (reference sequence). Looking up the rest from reference TRBV19 and TRBJ1-3 gives the full variable domain: DGGITQSPKYLFRKEGQNVTLSCEQNLNHDAMYWYRQDPGQGLRLIYYSQIVNDFQKGDIAEGYSVSREKKESFPLTVTSAQKNPTAFYLCASSIVGYRGNTIYFGEGSWLTVV.